The clone carrying this T cell receptor (beta chain) was detected only a few times. The sample is drawn from a study of shared clonotypes between healthy human individuals. Germline assignment: CDR1 MDHEN and CDR2 SYDVKM. CDR3 size: 17 residues. The junction had 15 bases not matched to a gene; V was cut back by 6 bases and J by 7 bases. Sequencing was performed with immunoSEQ multiplex PCR; in TCRdb, only in-frame clones are kept and a portion is missing. The repertoire includes about 1 million clones, around 78% of them detected once, and more than 0.5% sits in the top ten. The receptor comes from a man aged 18 to 30 in good health. Some clones in this sample may be carry-over from other donors' samples. The rearrangement links TRBV28 to TRBJ2-3; 11 nucleotides align to TRBD2. Sequenced: memory CD4+ T cells from PBMCs. Subset indicated: CD45RA-negative fraction. The CDR3 here is CASRTTGLAGGGYTQYF. CDR3 bases: TGTGCCAGCAGAACCACGGGGCTAGCGGGAGGAGGGTATACGCAGTATTTT.